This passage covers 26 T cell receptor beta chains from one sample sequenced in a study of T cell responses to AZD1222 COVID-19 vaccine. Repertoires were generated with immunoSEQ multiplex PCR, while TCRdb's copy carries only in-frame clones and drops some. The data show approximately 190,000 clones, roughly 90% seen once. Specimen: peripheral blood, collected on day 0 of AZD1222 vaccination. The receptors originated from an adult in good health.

In nucleotides, the CDR3 is TGTGCCAGTACCCCGGGACAGGGCTACGGCTACACCTTC. It translates to CASTPGQGYGYTF. The chain combines TRBV19 with TRBJ1-2; 9 bases map to TRBD1. This CDR3 has 13 residues. J gave up 8 bases and V 7 bases, and 8 bases lay outside the gene matches. Germline V lookup: CDR1 LNHDA, CDR2 SQIVND (reference sequence).

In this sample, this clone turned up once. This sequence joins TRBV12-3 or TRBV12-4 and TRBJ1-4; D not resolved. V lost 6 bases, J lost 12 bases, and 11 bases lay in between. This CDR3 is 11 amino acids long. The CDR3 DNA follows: TGTGCCAGCAGCCTCGGTTTACAACTGTTTTTT. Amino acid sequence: CASSLGLQLFF.

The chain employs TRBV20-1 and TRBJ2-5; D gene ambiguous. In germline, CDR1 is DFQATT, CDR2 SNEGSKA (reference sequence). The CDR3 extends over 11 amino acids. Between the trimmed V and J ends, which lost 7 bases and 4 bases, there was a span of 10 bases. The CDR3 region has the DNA TGCAGTGTCCCCTCGGGAGAGACCCAGTACTTC. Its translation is CSVPSGETQYF.

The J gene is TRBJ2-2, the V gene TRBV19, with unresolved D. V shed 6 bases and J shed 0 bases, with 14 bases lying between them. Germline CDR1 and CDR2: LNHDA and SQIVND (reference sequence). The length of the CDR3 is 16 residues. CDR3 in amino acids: CASRGWGTANTGELFF. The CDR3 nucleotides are TGTGCCAGTAGGGGTTGGGGAACCGCGAACACCGGGGAGCTGTTTTTT.

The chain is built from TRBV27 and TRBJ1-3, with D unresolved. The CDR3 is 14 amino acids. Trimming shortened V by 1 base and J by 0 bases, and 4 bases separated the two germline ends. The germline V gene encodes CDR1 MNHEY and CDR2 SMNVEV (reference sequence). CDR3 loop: CASSLLGSGNTIYF. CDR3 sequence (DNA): TGTGCCAGCAGTTTATTAGGCTCTGGAAACACCATATATTTT.

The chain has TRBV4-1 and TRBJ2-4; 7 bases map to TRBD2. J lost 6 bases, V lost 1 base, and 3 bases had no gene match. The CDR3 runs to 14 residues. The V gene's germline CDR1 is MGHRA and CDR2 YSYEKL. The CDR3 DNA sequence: TGCGCCAGCAGCCAAGGACTAGCAGGAAACATTCAGTACTTC. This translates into CASSQGLAGNIQYF.

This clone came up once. CDR3 nucleotides: TGTGCCAGCACACCCAGCGGGAGGGACGAGCAGTACTTC. Translated, it gives CASTPSGRDEQYF. The chain recombines TRBV2 with TRBJ2-7; 10 bases align to TRBD2. The CDR3 totals 13 residues. J was trimmed by 5 bases and V by 7 bases; bases with no gene match: 5. Looked up from germline, CDR1 is SNHLY and CDR2 is FYNNEI.

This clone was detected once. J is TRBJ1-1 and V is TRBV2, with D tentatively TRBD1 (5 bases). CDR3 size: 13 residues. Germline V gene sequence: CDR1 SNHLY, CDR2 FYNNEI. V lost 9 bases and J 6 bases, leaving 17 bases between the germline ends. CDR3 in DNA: TGTGCCAGTCTAAAGTCTAGGGGATCTGAAGCTTTCTTT. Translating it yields CASLKSRGSEAFF.

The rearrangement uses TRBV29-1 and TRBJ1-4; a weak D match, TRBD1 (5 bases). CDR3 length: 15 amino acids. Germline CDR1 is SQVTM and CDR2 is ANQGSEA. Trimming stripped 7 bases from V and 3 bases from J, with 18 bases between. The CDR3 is CSAFGGGFANEKLFF. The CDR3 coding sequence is TGCAGCGCCTTCGGCGGGGGGTTCGCTAATGAAAAACTGTTTTTT.

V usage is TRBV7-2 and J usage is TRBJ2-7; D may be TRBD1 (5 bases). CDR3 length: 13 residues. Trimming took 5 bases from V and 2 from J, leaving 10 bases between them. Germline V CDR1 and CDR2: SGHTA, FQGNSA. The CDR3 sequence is CASSLTDTYEQYF. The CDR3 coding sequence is TGTGCCAGCAGCCTCACGGACACCTACGAGCAGTACTTC.

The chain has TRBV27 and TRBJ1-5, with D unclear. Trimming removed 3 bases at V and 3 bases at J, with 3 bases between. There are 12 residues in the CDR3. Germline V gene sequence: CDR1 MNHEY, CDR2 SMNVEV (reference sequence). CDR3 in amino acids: CASSFHNQPQHF. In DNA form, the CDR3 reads TGTGCCAGCAGTTTTCACAATCAGCCCCAGCATTTT.

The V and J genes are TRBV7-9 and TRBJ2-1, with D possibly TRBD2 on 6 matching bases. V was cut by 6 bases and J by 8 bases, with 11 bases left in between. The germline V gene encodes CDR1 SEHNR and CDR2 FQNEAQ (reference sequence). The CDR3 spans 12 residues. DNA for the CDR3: TGTGCCAGCAGGCTAGCGAACGATGAGCAGTTCTTC. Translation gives CASRLANDEQFF.

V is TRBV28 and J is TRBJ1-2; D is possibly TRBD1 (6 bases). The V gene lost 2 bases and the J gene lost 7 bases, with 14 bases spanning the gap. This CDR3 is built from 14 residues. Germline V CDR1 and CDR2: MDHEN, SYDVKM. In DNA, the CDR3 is TGTGCCAGCAGTTTAGGTTGGGGGCAGGGTGGCTACACCTTC. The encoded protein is CASSLGWGQGGYTF.

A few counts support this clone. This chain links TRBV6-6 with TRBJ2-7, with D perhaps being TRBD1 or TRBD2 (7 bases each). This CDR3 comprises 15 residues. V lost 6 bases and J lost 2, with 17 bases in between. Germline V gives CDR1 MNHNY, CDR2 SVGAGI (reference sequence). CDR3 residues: CASSQSQGRAYEQYF. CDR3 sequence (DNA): TGTGCCAGCAGCCAATCACAGGGGAGGGCCTACGAGCAGTACTTC.

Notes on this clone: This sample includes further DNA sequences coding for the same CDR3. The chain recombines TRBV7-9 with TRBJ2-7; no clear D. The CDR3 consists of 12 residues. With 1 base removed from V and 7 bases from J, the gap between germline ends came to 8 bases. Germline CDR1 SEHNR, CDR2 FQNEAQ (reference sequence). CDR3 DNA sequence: TGTGCCAGCAGCTTAGGTGTGCGGGAGCAGTACTTC. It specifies CASSLGVREQYF.

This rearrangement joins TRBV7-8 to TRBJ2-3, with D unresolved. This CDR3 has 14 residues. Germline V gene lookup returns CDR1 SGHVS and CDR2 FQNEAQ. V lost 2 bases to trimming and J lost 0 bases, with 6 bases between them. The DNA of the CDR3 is TGTGCCAGCAGCTTACCCAAAAGCACAGATACGCAGTATTTT. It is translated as CASSLPKSTDTQYF. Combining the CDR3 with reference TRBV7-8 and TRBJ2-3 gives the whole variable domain GAGVSQSPRYKVAKRGQDVALRCDPISGHVSLFWYQQALGQGPEFLTYFQNEAQLDKSGLPSDRFFAERPEGSVSTLKIQRTQQEDSAVYLCASSLPKSTDTQYFGPGTRLTVL.

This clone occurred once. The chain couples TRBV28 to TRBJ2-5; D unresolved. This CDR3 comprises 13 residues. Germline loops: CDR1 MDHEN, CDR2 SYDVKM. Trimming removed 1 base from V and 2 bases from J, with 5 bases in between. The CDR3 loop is CASSLSGQETQYF. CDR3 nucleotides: TGTGCCAGCAGTTTATCTGGGCAAGAGACCCAGTACTTC.

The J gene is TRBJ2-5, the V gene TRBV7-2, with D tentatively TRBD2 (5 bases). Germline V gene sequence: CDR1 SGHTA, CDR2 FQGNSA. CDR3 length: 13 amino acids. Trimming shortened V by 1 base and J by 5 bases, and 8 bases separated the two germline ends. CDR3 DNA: TGTGCCAGCAGCTTAGTAGGCGGGGAGACCCAGTACTTC. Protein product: CASSLVGGETQYF.

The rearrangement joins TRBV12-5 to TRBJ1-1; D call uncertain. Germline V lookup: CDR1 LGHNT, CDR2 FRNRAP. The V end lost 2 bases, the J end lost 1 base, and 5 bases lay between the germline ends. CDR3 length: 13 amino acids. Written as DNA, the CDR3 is TGTGCTAGTGGTTTGACGCAGAACACTGAAGCTTTCTTT. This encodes CASGLTQNTEAFF.

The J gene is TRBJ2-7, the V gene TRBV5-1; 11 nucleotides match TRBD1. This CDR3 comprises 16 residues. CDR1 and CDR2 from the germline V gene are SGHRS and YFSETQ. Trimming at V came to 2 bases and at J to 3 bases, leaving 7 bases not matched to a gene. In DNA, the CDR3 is TGCGCCAGCAGCTTACCTCCGGGGACAGGGGGCTACGAGCAGTACTTC. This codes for CASSLPPGTGGYEQYF.

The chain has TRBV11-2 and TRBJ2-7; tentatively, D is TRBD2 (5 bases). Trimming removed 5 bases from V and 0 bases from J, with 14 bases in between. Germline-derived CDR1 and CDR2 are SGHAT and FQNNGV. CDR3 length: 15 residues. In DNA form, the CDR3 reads TGTGCCAGCAGCGGAAAACTAGTCCCCTCCTACGAGCAGTACTTC. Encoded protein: CASSGKLVPSYEQYF.

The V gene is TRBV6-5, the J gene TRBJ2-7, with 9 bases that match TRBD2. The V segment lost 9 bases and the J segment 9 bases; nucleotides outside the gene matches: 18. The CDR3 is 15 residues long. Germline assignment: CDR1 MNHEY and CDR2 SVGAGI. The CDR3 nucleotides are TGTGCCAGTTACCGCCCTCAGGGACTAGCCGTCAGGCAGTACTTC. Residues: CASYRPQGLAVRQYF.

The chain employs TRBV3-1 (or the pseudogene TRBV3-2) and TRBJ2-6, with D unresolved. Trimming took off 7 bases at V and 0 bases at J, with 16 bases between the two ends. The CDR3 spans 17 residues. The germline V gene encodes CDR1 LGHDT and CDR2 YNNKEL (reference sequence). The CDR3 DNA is TGTGCCAGCACCAGACGGAGTGGAAGCTCTGGGGCCAACGTCCTGACTTTC. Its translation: CASTRRSGSSGANVLTF.

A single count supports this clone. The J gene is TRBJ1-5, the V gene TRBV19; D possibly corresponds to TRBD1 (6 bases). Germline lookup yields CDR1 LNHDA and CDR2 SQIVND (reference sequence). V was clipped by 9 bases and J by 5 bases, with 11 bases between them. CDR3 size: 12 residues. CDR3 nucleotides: TGTGCCAGCCGGGACACGCATCAGCCCCAGCATTTT. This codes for CASRDTHQPQHF.

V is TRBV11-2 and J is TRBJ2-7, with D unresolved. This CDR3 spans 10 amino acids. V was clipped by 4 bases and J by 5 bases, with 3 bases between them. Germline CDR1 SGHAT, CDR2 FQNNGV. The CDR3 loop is CASSSDEQYF. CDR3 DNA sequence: TGTGCCAGCAGCTCAGACGAGCAGTACTTC.

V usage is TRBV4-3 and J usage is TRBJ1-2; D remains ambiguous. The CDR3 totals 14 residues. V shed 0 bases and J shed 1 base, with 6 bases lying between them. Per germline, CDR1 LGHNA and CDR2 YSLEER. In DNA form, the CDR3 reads TGCGCCAGCAGCCAAGACCGGGGTAACTATGGCTACACCTTC. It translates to CASSQDRGNYGYTF.